Below, 17 T cell receptor beta chains from the same sample are listed, as sequenced in a study of T-cell reconstitution after alpha-beta-depleted transplantation in children. A library of TCRbeta sequences, prepared with unique molecular identifiers, was generated. Each CDR3 protein gets one entry after TCRdb re-called the PCR reads with MiXCR. The sample lists approximately 8,000 distinct CDR3 sequences; 9.5% to 15% were seen once. Specimen: PBMCs, mostly from graft donor cells, collected 60 days after TCRalphabeta/CD19-depleted stem cell transplant. The receptors shown here come from a patient between 2 and 9 years old who had a stem cell transplant for inherited bone marrow failure, so the T cells may come from the graft donor.

This clonotype was seen many times. The rearrangement uses TRBV15 and TRBJ2-7, with D perhaps matching TRBD2 (6 bases). The CDR3 consists of 16 residues. V dropped 0 bases and J dropped 2 bases, with 14 bases sitting between them. Germline CDR1 is LNHNV and CDR2 is YYDKDF (reference sequence). The CDR3 DNA reads TGTGCCACCAGCAGAGATGGTGGGACGGGGGCCTACGAGCAGTACTTC. Amino acids: CATSRDGGTGAYEQYF. Looking up the rest from reference TRBV15 and TRBJ2-7 gives the full variable domain: DAMVIQNPRYQVTQFGKPVTLSCSQTLNHNVMYWYQQKSSQAPKLLFHYYDKDFNNEADTPDNFQSRRPNTSFCFLDIRSPGLGDTAMYLCATSRDGGTGAYEQYFGPGTRLTVT.

This clonotype was seen many times. J is TRBJ1-2 and V is TRBV7-9, with D perhaps matching TRBD1 (6 bases). Germline CDR1 is SEHNR and CDR2 is FQNEAQ (reference sequence). CDR3 length: 15 amino acids. V was cut by 4 bases and J by 4 bases, with 16 bases left in between. CDR3 DNA: TGTGCCAGCAGCTCCGATTGGGGGCGCGGCTATGGCTACACCTTC. Its protein product is CASSSDWGRGYGYTF.

Remarks on this clonotype: It may be a read error: a sequence one base away is much more abundant. This sequence joins TRBV27 and TRBJ1-6; D is uncertain. From germline, CDR1 is MNHEY and CDR2 SMNVEV (reference sequence). This CDR3 contains 16 residues. The DNA for the CDR3 is TGTGCCAGCATTTTATCCTCCCCGAACCCTAATTCACCCCTCCACTTT. Translation: CASILSSPNPNSPLHF.

The DNA for the CDR3 is TGTGCCAGCAGCGGCTACGAGCAGTACTTC. Translated: CASSGYEQYF. V usage is TRBV7-9 and J usage is TRBJ2-7; D unresolved. V shed 5 bases and J shed 3 bases, with 2 bases lying between them. Germline CDR1 SEHNR, CDR2 FQNEAQ (reference sequence). CDR3 length: 10 amino acids.

This clonotype was counted many times. The genes are TRBV3-1 and TRBJ2-7; 9 nucleotides match TRBD2. This CDR3 spans 15 amino acids. From germline, CDR1 is LGHDT and CDR2 YNNKEL (reference sequence). V dropped 0 bases and J dropped 5; count of bases not matched to a gene: 5. The CDR3 sequence: CASSQDRLAGNEQYF. CDR3 DNA sequence: TGTGCCAGCAGCCAAGATCGGCTAGCGGGAAACGAGCAGTACTTC.

Many counts were recorded for this clonotype. CDR3 amino acids: CSAEPWGDTQYF. The CDR3 coding sequence is TGCAGTGCGGAGCCGTGGGGGGATACGCAGTATTTT. The gene calls are TRBV20-1 and TRBJ2-3; D may be TRBD1 or TRBD2 (5 bases each). The V gene's germline CDR1 is DFQATT and CDR2 SNEGSKA (reference sequence). The CDR3 extends over 12 amino acids. Trimming left V 6 bases short and J 6 bases short, with 13 bases between.

This clonotype was seen at least ten times. The rearrangement joins TRBV9 to TRBJ1-1; possible D gene TRBD1, 5 bases. CDR1 is SGDLS, CDR2 YYNGEE, per germline. V was shortened by 0 bases and J by 2 bases, with 8 bases between the two germline ends. The CDR3 totals 14 residues. CDR3 amino acids: CASSVGGANTEAFF. CDR3 nucleotides: TGTGCCAGCAGCGTAGGGGGCGCCAACACTGAAGCTTTCTTT.

This clonotype is medium-sized (0.01 to 0.1%) within its sample. The rearrangement joins TRBV5-8 to TRBJ1-1; no firm D call. The CDR3 extends over 13 amino acids. The V end was cut by 1 base, the J end by 1 base, with 5 bases between. Germline V CDR1 and CDR2: SGHTS, YDEGEE. CDR3 coding DNA: TGTGCCAGCAGCTTGTTCGGGAACACTGAAGCTTTCTTT. Translating gives CASSLFGNTEAFF. Full variable domain (remainder filled in from reference TRBV5-8 and TRBJ1-1): EAGVTQSPTHLIKTRGQQATLRCSPISGHTSVYWYQQALGLGLQFLLWYDEGEERNRGNFPPRFSGRQFPNYSSELNVNALELEDSALYLCASSLFGNTEAFFGQGTRLTVV.

V usage is TRBV4-3 and J usage is TRBJ2-3; D might be TRBD1 (5 bases). The germline CDR1 and CDR2 sequences are LGHNA and YSLEER. The CDR3 length is 13 residues. Trimming cost V 0 bases and J 4 bases, with 5 bases left between them. This CDR3 reads CASSQEGPDTQYF. The DNA of the CDR3 is TGCGCCAGCAGCCAAGAGGGGCCAGATACGCAGTATTTT.

This chain joins TRBV28 and TRBJ2-7; weak D call: TRBD2 (5 bases). The CDR3 spans 13 residues. V shed 9 bases and J shed 6 bases, with 18 bases lying between them. From germline, CDR1 is MDHEN and CDR2 SYDVKM. The CDR3, as DNA: TGTGCCAGGAGGAGCGAGGGCCACTGCGAGCAGTACTTC. It encodes CARRSEGHCEQYF.

This clonotype was detected ten times or more. The chain joins TRBV6-5 to TRBJ2-7, with D perhaps assigned TRBD1 or TRBD2 (6 bases each). V was pared by 8 bases and J by 2 bases, with 22 bases between. The CDR3 has 16 residues. Germline V gene lookup returns CDR1 MNHEY and CDR2 SVGAGI. In DNA, the CDR3 is TGTGCCAGCCGCCCAGGGGCTGCGGGAACAACCTACGAGCAGTACTTC. Translating it yields CASRPGAAGTTYEQYF.

This clonotype was recorded many times. This chain links TRBV7-9 with TRBJ2-1, with 8 bases identical to TRBD2. Germline lookup yields CDR1 SEHNR and CDR2 FQNEAQ (reference sequence). The length of the CDR3 is 12 residues. The V gene end was trimmed by 5 bases and the J gene end by 14 bases; junction bases not matched to a gene: 8. CDR3 sequence: CASSPRSGRKFF. The CDR3 nucleotides read TGTGCCAGCAGCCCCCGCAGCGGGAGAAAGTTCTTC.

This clonotype appeared many times. The CDR3, as DNA: TGCAGCGTTGCCCTGACAGGGTGGAACTACGAGCAGTACTTC. Its translation: CSVALTGWNYEQYF. The chain links TRBV29-1 to TRBJ2-7; 7 bases align to TRBD1. The length of the CDR3 is 14 residues. The V and J ends lost 4 bases and 3 bases, in that order; junction bases with no gene match: 9. Germline values: CDR1 SQVTM, CDR2 ANQGSEA.

V and J are TRBV20-1 and TRBJ2-7; 7 bases are a match to TRBD2. The CDR3 extends over 14 amino acids. The V gene's germline CDR1 is DFQATT and CDR2 SNEGSKA (reference sequence). Unmatched junction bases numbered 6, after V lost 3 bases and J lost 1 base. CDR3 loop: CSASHGGMSYEQYV. CDR3 DNA: TGCAGTGCTAGTCACGGGGGGATGTCCTACGAGCAGTACGTC.

This chain uses TRBV6-1 with TRBJ2-7; 8 positions match TRBD1. There are 14 residues in the CDR3. Germline V CDR1 and CDR2: MNHNS, SASEGT. J gave up 0 bases and V 8 bases, and 6 bases lay outside the gene matches. The CDR3 sequence is CASHQGANSYEQYF. The DNA for the CDR3 is TGTGCCAGCCACCAGGGGGCAAACTCCTACGAGCAGTACTTC.

This clonotype was recorded at least ten times. A read error may explain this, as a much larger clone is one base away. The genes are TRBV20-1 and TRBJ2-1; TRBD2 aligns across 13 bases. Looked up from germline, CDR1 is DFQATT and CDR2 is SNEGSKA (reference sequence). The CDR3 loop spans 17 amino acids. The CDR3 nucleotides read TGCTGTGCTAGAGATCCCACTAGCGGGAGGGCCGGTAATGAGCAGTTCTTC. Protein: CCARDPTSGRAGNEQFF.

This clonotype was found many times. For the CDR3, the DNA is TGTGCCAGCAGCCTGACCGGGACAGGGCTTCATGGCTACACCTTC. It specifies CASSLTGTGLHGYTF. This sequence joins TRBV7-9 and TRBJ1-2; 9 bases map to TRBD1. V lost 5 bases and J lost 6; bases outside the gene matches: 10. CDR1 SEHNR and CDR2 FQNEAQ come from the germline V gene (reference sequence). The CDR3 consists of 15 residues.